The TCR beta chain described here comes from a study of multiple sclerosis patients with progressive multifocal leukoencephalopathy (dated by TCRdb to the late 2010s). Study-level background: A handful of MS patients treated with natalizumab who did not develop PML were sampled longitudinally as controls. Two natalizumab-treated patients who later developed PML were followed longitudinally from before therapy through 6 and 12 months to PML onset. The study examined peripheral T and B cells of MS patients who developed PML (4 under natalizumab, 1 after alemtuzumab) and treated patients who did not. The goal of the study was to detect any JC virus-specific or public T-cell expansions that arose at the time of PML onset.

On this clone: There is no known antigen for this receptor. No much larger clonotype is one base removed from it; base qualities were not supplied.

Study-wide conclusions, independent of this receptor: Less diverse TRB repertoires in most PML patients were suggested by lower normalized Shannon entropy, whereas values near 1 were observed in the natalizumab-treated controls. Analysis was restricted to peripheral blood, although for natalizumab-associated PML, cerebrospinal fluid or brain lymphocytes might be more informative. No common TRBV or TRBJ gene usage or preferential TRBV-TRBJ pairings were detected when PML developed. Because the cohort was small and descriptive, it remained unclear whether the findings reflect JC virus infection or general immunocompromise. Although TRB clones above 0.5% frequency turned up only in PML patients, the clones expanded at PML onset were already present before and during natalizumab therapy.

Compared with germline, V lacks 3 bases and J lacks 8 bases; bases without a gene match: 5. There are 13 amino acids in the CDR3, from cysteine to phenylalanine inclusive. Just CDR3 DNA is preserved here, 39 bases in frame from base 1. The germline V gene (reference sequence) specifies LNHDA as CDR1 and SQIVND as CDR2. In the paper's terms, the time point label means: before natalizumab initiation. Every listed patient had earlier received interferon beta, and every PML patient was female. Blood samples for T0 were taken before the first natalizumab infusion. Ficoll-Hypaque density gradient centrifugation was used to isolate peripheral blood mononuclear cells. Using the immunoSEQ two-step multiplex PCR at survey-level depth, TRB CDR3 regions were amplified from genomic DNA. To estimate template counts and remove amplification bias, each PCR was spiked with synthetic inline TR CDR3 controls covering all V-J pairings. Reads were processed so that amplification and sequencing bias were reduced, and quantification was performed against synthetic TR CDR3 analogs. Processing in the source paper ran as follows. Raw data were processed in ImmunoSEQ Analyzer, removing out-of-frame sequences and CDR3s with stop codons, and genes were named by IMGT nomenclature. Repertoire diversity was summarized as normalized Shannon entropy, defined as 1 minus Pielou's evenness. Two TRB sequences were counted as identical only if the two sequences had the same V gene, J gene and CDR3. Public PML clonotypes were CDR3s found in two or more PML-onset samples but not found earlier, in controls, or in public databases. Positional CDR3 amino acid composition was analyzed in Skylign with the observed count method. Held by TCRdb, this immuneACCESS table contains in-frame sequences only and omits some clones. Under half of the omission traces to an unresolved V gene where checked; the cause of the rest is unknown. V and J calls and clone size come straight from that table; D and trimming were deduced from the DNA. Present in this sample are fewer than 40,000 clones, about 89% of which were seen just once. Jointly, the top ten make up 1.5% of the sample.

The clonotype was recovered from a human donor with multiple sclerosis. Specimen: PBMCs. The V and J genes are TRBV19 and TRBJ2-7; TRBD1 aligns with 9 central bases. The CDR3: CASSISGTGKQYF. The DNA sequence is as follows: TGTGCCAGTAGTATTTCCGGGACAGGGAAGCAGTACTTC.